Presented here are 21 T cell receptor beta chains from one specimen sequenced in a study of cytomegalovirus exposure and HLA in healthy donors. This PCR relied on a set of 60 Vbeta primers and 13 Jbeta primers. Some clones are missing from TCRdb's copy, which holds only in-frame ones; the method was immunoSEQ multiplex PCR. Of fewer than 250,000 clones listed, roughly 73% were seen once; the top ten hold less than 2.5%. The sample taken for sequencing was PBMCs. The receptors were sampled from a young woman in good health and CMV-seropositive.

The V call is TRBV6-4, the J call TRBJ2-7; TRBD2 matches 10 bases. The CDR3 consists of 16 residues. The junction had 11 bases not matched to a gene; V was cut back by 7 bases and J by 2 bases. The V gene's germline CDR1 is MRHNA and CDR2 SNTAGT. The CDR3 region is CASTLSSSGGTYEQYF. DNA for the CDR3: TGTGCCAGCACTCTCTCTTCTAGCGGGGGAACCTACGAGCAGTACTTC.

Comment on this clone: A junction boundary mismatches the germline segment, possibly from a read error. V and J are TRBV13 and TRBJ2-1, with a tentative D call TRBD1 (5 bases). Germline assignment: CDR1 PRHDT and CDR2 FYEKMQ (reference sequence). The CDR3 length is 13 residues. This chain's CDR3 is CASRLLQGNGQFF. As DNA, the CDR3 is TGTGCCAGCCGACTTCTCCAGGGCAATGGGCAGTTCTTC.

The DNA of the CDR3 is TGTGCCAGCTCATCGGACAGGAGCTCTGGAAACACCATATATTTT. Translated: CASSSDRSSGNTIYF. The chain employs TRBV18 and TRBJ1-3; 7 nucleotides line up with TRBD1. The CDR3 spans 15 residues. The V gene end was trimmed by 5 bases and the J gene end by 0 bases; junction bases not matched to a gene: 4. Germline V gives CDR1 KGHSH, CDR2 LQKENI.

The chain employs TRBV6-6 and TRBJ1-5, with TRBD1 matching over 7 bases. There are 16 residues in the CDR3. J lost 4 bases, V lost 4 bases, and 10 bases had no gene match. Germline V CDR1 and CDR2: MNHNY, SVGAGI (reference sequence). For the CDR3, the DNA is TGTGCCAGCAGTTGGGGAAGACAGGGCACTAATCAGCCCCAGCATTTT. It yields the protein CASSWGRQGTNQPQHF.

This clone has just one count. Other DNA sequences within the sample encode an identical CDR3. The chain is built from TRBV4-3 and TRBJ1-1; 9 nucleotides match TRBD1. V was clipped by 3 bases and J by 5 bases; unmatched bases: 7. The CDR3 has 15 amino acids. The germline gives CDR1 LGHNA, CDR2 YSLEER. The CDR3 sequence: CASSQADRGWTEAFF. The CDR3 DNA reads TGCGCCAGCAGCCAGGCGGACAGGGGTTGGACTGAAGCTTTCTTT.

The V and J genes are TRBV9 and TRBJ1-4, with 7 bases fitting TRBD1. J lost 8 bases, V lost 4 bases, and 11 bases had no gene match. This CDR3 is 15 amino acids long. The V gene's germline CDR1 is SGDLS and CDR2 YYNGEE. This CDR3 reads CASSRPDRVGEKLFF. CDR3 in DNA: TGTGCCAGCAGCCGTCCCGACAGGGTAGGGGAAAAACTGTTTTTT. Supplemented by reference TRBV9 and TRBJ1-4, the full variable domain reads DSGVTQTPKHLITATGQRVTLRCSPRSGDLSVYWYQQSLDQGLQFLIQYYNGEERAKGNILERFSAQQFPDLHSELNLSSLELGDSALYFCASSRPDRVGEKLFFGSGTQLSVL.

The chain employs TRBV5-1 and TRBJ2-3, with no clear D. Germline CDR1 SGHRS, CDR2 YFSETQ. V lost 7 bases to trimming and J lost 2 bases, with 20 bases between them. The CDR3 loop spans 16 amino acids. The CDR3 DNA sequence: TGCGCCAGCTCAAACCCCCTGAGCGCCGACACAGATACGCAGTATTTT. This sequence encodes CASSNPLSADTDTQYF.

This clone came up a few times. This chain links TRBV5-4 with TRBJ1-2; D may be TRBD1 (5 bases). The V gene's germline CDR1 is SGHNT and CDR2 YYREEE (reference sequence). This CDR3 is 14 amino acids long. Between the trimmed V and J ends, which lost 0 bases and 4 bases, there was a span of 10 bases. The CDR3 protein is CASSLVGVPYGYTF. In DNA, the CDR3 is TGTGCCAGCAGCTTGGTAGGGGTACCCTATGGCTACACCTTC.

The V gene is TRBV18, the J gene TRBJ2-1, with D possibly matching TRBD1 (5 bases). The CDR3 totals 15 residues. V was pared by 3 bases and J by 4 bases, with 13 bases between. Germline-derived CDR1 and CDR2 are KGHSH and LQKENI. The CDR3 DNA sequence: TGTGCCAGCTCACCTCCCCTAAAGGGGTACAATGAGCAGTTCTTC. Residues: CASSPPLKGYNEQFF.

Remarks on this clone: One junction end disagrees with the germline gene, perhaps due to a read error. The chain links TRBV29-1 to TRBJ1-1; tentative D call: TRBD1 (5 bases). This CDR3 spans 13 amino acids. Looked up from germline, CDR1 is SQVTM and CDR2 is ANQGSEA. The CDR3 DNA reads as TGCAGCGTTGATGACAGAAGAGGGACTGGAGCTTTCTTT. Its protein product is CSVDDRRGTGAFF.

The chain combines TRBV13 with TRBJ2-7; 9 nucleotides line up with TRBD2. Germline V CDR1 and CDR2: PRHDT, FYEKMQ (reference sequence). CDR3 length: 14 residues. With 9 bases clipped from V and 4 bases from J, the junction kept 10 bases outside the gene matches. DNA for the CDR3: TGTGCCAGTCGGCGGGCGGGGGGGAGTTACGAGCAGTACTTC. This translates into CASRRAGGSYEQYF.

The chain employs TRBV7-7 and TRBJ2-5; the match to TRBD1 covers 8 bases. V shed 5 bases and J 4 bases; nucleotides not matched to a gene: 6. This CDR3 is 14 amino acids long. The V gene's germline CDR1 is SSHAT and CDR2 FNYEAQ (reference sequence). This CDR3 is CASSTTGAGETQYF. The CDR3 region has the DNA TGTGCCAGCAGCACGACAGGGGCGGGAGAGACCCAGTACTTC.

The chain combines TRBV4-2 with TRBJ2-3; 10 bases are a match to TRBD2. The CDR3 spans 16 residues. The trim removed 0 bases at V and 2 bases at J, leaving 2 bases unmatched. Germline lookup yields CDR1 LGHNA and CDR2 YNFKEQ. Here the CDR3 reads CASSQDTSGATDTQYF. As DNA, the CDR3 is TGTGCCAGCAGCCAAGATACTAGCGGGGCCACAGATACGCAGTATTTT.

This chain joins TRBV11-3 and TRBJ2-3, with a weak D call TRBD2 (6 bases). This CDR3 has 14 amino acids. Trimming removed 5 bases at V and 2 bases at J, with 11 bases between. The germline V gene has CDR1 SGHNT and CDR2 YENEEA. CDR3 coding DNA: TGTGCCAGCAGCGGCGGGGACCCCACAGATACGCAGTATTTT. Protein product: CASSGGDPTDTQYF. Together with reference TRBV11-3 and TRBJ2-3, the CDR3 gives the full variable domain: EAGVVQSPRYKIIEKKQPVAFWCNPISGHNTLYWYLQNLGQGPELLIRYENEEAVDDSQLPKDRFSAERLKGVDSTLKIQPAELGDSAVYLCASSGGDPTDTQYFGPGTRLTVL.

J is TRBJ2-2 and V is TRBV7-3; the D is unclear. The CDR3 length is 14 residues. Between the trimmed V and J ends, which lost 1 base and 1 base, there was a span of 4 bases. Germline lookup yields CDR1 SGHTA and CDR2 FQGTGA. DNA of the CDR3: TGTGCCAGCAGCTTAAATAGGAACACCGGGGAGCTGTTTTTT. This translates into CASSLNRNTGELFF.

For the CDR3, the DNA is TGTGCCAGCAGTTTATCGGCAGGGGGAGTCTACGAGCAGTACTTC. This gives the protein CASSLSAGGVYEQYF. The V and J genes are TRBV27 and TRBJ2-7; 7 positions match TRBD1. Germline CDR1 and CDR2: MNHEY and SMNVEV (reference sequence). The CDR3 runs to 15 residues. The V and J ends lost 0 bases and 3 bases, in that order; junction bases with no gene match: 5.

The chain carries TRBV4-2 and TRBJ1-1; D is undetermined. Looked up from germline, CDR1 is LGHNA and CDR2 is YNFKEQ. There are 15 residues in the CDR3. Trimming left V 0 bases short and J 2 bases short, with 10 bases between. The CDR3 loop reads CASSQDPLYNTEAFF. The DNA of the CDR3 is TGTGCCAGCAGCCAAGACCCCCTTTATAACACTGAAGCTTTCTTT.

CDR3 residues: CASSLTRGIGNTIYF. CDR3 DNA: TGTGCCAGCAGCTTGACCAGGGGCATTGGAAACACCATATATTTT. The chain employs TRBV7-8 and TRBJ1-3, with D tentatively TRBD1 (6 bases). Germline V gene sequence: CDR1 SGHVS, CDR2 FQNEAQ. The CDR3 consists of 15 residues. The ends were cut back, 3 bases at V and 3 bases at J, with 12 bases in the middle. Full variable domain (remainder filled in from reference TRBV7-8 and TRBJ1-3): GAGVSQSPRYKVAKRGQDVALRCDPISGHVSLFWYQQALGQGPEFLTYFQNEAQLDKSGLPSDRFFAERPEGSVSTLKIQRTQQEDSAVYLCASSLTRGIGNTIYFGEGSWLTVV.

This chain uses TRBV10-3 with TRBJ2-3; no clear D gene. Germline V CDR1 and CDR2: ENHRY, SYGVKD. The V end lost 1 base, the J end lost 4 bases, and 12 bases lay between the germline ends. The CDR3 runs 15 residues. In DNA form, the CDR3 reads TGTGCCATCAGTGAGTTTTTAGCAAGCTCAGATACGCAGTATTTT. Protein sequence: CAISEFLASSDTQYF.

The genes are TRBV6-1 and TRBJ1-2; TRBD1 matches at 7 bases. V trimming: 3 bases; J trimming: 5 bases; junction bases outside the gene matches: 3. This CDR3 has 13 amino acids. Germline V gives CDR1 MNHNS, CDR2 SASEGT. CDR3 nucleotides: TGTGCCAGCAGTGAGGGACAGAAGTATGGCTACACCTTC. Translated: CASSEGQKYGYTF.

V is TRBV7-2 and J is TRBJ2-5; 7 bases agree with TRBD1. Germline lookup yields CDR1 SGHTA and CDR2 FQGNSA. The CDR3 spans 15 residues. Trimming removed 7 bases from V and 4 bases from J; junction bases left unmatched: 12. The CDR3 DNA reads as TGTGCCAGCACAAAGACCGGGACAGCTGGAGAGACCCAGTACTTC. It is translated as CASTKTGTAGETQYF.